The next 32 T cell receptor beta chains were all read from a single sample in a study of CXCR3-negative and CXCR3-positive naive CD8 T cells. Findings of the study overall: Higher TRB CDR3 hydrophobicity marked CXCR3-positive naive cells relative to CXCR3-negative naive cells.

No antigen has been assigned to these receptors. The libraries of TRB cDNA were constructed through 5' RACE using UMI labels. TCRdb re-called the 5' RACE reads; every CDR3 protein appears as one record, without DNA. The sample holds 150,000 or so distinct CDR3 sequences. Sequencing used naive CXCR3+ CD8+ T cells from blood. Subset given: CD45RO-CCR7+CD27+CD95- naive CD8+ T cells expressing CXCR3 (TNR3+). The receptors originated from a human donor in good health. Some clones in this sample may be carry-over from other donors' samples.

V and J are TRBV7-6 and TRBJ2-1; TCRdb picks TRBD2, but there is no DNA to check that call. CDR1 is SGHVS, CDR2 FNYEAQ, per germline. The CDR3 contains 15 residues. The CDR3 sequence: CASSFAGGLYNEQFF.

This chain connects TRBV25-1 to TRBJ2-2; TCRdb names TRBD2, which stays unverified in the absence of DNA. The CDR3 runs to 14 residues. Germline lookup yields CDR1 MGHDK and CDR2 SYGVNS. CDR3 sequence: CASRREGWGGELFF.

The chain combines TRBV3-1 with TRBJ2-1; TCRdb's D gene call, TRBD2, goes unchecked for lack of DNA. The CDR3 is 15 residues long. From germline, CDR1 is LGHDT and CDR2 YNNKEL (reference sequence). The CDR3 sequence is CASSQASLLKDEQFF.

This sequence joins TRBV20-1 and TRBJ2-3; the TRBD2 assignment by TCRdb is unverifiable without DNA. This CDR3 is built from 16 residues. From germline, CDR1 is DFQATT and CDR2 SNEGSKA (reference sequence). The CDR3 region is CSATPEERDDTDTQYF.

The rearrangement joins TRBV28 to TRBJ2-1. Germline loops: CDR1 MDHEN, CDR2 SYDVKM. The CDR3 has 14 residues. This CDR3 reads CASSLRTSYNEKFF.

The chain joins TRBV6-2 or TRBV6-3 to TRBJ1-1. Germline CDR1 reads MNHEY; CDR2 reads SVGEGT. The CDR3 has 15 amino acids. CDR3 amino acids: CASSSIGPVNTEAFF.

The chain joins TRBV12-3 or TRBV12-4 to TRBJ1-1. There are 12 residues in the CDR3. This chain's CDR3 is CASRVQGSEAFF.

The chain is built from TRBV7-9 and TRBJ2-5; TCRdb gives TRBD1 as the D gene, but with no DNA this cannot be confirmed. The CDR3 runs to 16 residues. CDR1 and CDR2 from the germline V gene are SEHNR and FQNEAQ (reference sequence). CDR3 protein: CASSGEVVRGQETQYF. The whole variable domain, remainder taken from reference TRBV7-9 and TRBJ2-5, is DTGVSQNPRHKITKRGQNVTFRCDPISEHNRLYWYRQTLGQGPEFLTYFQNEAQLEKSRLLSDRFSAERPKGSFSTLEIQRTEQGDSAMYLCASSGEVVRGQETQYFGPGTRLLVL.

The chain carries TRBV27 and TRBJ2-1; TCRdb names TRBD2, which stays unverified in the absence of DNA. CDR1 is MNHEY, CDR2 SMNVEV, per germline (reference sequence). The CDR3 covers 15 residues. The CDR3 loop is CASSLRRAEHNEQFF.

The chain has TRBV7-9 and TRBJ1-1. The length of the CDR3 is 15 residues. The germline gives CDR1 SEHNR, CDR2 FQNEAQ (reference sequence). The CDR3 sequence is CASSSPGGRVTEAFF.

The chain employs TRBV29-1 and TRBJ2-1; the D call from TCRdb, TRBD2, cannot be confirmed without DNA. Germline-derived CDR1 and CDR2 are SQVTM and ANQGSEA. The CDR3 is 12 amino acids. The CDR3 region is CAGTSRSDEQFF.

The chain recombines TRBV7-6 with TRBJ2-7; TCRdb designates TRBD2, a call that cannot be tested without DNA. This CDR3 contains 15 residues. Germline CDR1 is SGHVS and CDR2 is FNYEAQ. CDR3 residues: CASSLQAGLLYEQYF.

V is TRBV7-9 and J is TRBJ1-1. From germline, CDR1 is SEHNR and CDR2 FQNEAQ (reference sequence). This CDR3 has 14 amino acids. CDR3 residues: CASSLEGPDTEAFF.

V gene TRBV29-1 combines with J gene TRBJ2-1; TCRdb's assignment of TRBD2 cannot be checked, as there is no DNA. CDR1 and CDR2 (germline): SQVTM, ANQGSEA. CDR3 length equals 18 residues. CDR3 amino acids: CSVGGVSGRNRAYNEQFF.

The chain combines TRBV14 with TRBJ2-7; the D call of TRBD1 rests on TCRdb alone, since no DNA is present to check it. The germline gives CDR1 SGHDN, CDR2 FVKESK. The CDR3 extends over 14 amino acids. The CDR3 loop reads CASSQVSATARQYF.

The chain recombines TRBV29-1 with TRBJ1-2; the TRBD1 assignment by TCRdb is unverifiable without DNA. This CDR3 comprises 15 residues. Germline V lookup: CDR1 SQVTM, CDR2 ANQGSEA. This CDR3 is CSVEDYGAGGYGYTF.

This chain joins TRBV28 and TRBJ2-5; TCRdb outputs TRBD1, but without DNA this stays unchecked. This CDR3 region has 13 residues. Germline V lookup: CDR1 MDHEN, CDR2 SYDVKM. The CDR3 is CASSAPYLETQYF.

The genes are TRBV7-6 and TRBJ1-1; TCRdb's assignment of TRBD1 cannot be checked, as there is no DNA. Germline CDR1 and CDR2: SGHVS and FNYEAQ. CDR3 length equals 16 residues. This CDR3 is CASSLSPGGMDTEAFF.

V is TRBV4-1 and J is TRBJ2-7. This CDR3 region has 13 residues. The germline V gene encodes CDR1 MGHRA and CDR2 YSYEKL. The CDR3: CASSQVPLGEQYF.

CDR3 sequence: CAWTGKRHEQYF. The genes are TRBV30 and TRBJ2-7. CDR1 and CDR2 from the germline V gene are GTSNPN and SVGIG (reference sequence). CDR3 size: 12 residues.

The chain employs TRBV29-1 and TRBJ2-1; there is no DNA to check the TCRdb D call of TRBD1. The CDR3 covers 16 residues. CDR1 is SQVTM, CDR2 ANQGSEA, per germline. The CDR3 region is CSVENAPGTAYNEQFF.

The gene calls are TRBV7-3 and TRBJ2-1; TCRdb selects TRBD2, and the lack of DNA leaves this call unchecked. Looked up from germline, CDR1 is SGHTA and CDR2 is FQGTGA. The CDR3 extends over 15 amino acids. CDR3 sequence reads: CASSSRGGPYNEQFF.

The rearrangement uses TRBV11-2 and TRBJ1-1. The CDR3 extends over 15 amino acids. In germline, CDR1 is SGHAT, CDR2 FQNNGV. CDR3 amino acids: CASSLAGRLNTEAFF.

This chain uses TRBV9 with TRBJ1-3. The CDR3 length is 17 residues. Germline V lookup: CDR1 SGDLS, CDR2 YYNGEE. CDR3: CASSLLGEVYSGNTIYF.

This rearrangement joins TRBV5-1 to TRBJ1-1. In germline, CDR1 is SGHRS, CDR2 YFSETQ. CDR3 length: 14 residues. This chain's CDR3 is CASSLEGMNTEAFF. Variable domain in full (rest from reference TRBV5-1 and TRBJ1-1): KAGVTQTPRYLIKTRGQQVTLSCSPISGHRSVSWYQQTPGQGLQFLFEYFSETQRNKGNFPGRFSGRQFSNSRSEMNVSTLELGDSALYLCASSLEGMNTEAFFGQGTRLTVV.

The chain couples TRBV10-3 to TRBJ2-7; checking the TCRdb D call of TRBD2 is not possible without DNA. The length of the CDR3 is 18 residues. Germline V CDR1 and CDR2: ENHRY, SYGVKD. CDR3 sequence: CAISESRLAGGISYEQYF.

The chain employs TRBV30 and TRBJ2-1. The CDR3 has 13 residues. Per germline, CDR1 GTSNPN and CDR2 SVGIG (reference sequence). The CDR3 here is CAWSPISYNEQFF.

CDR3 loop: CASSQDAVFSLGYNEQFF. This sequence joins TRBV4-1 and TRBJ2-1. The CDR3 totals 18 residues. Germline-derived CDR1 and CDR2 are MGHRA and YSYEKL.

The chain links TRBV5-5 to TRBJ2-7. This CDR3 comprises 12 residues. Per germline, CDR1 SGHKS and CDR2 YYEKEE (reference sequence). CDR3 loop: CASSLMGYEQYF.

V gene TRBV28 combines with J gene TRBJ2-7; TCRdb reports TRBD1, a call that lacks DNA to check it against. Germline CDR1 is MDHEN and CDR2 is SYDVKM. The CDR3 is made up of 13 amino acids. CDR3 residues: CASSPTGYYEQYF.

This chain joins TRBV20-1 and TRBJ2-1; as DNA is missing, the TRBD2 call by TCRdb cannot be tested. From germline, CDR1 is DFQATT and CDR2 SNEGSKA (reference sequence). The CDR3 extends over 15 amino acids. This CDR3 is CSARDRPSGRSEQFF.

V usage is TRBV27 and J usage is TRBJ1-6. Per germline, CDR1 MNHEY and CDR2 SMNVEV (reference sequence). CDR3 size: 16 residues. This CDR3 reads CASSLSKRLYNSPLHF.